This TCR beta chain originates from a study of blood T cells in healthy people across ages. Overall study findings and caveats: Nothing was known about donor CMV status, and this possibly confounded expanded clonotype changes. Versus aged donors, long-lived donors had higher diversity and more naive CD4+ cells. Considered underestimates were the diversity estimates obtained from one million T cells.

PCR was performed a second time for roughly 7 to 12 cycles using a sample-barcoded 5' primer and a J-beta primer mix. Each single sample gave us at least 3 million CDR3-containing paired-end reads. TCRdb itself ran the 5' RACE reads through MiXCR, one entry per CDR3 protein. The data contain 550,000 to 700,000 distinct CDR3 sequences, roughly 29% of them singletons. To note about this clonotype: What it binds is unknown.

V was clipped by 4 bases and J by 2 bases, with 12 bases between them. The CDR3 covers 15 residues. CDR1 and CDR2 (germline): SGHRS, YFSETQ. Sequencing input: blood. The J gene is TRBJ2-2, the V gene TRBV5-1; D assignment may be TRBD1 or TRBD2 (5 bases each). The sequence came from a woman between 70 and 85 years old in good health. The CDR3 here is CASSQGASNTGELFF. CDR3 coding DNA: TGCGCCAGCAGCCAGGGAGCCTCAAACACCGGGGAGCTGTTTTTT. Filled out from reference TRBV5-1 and TRBJ2-2, the complete variable domain reads KAGVTQTPRYLIKTRGQQVTLSCSPISGHRSVSWYQQTPGQGLQFLFEYFSETQRNKGNFPGRFSGRQFSNSRSEMNVSTLELGDSALYLCASSQGASNTGELFFGEGSRLTVL.